Sequencing of this TCR beta chain was carried out in a study of T cells after yellow fever vaccination. Study-wide context: SMART-Seq v4 Ultra Low Input prepared libraries from low-cell fractions. Study conclusions and caveats: Highly abundant clonotypes carried over from the bulk population could end up in FACS-sorted repertoires as contaminants. A large majority of primary-vaccination clones showed up again after the booster (approximately 96% CD4, around 88% CD8).

TCRdb used MiXCR to reprocess the 5' RACE reads, holding one entry per CDR3 protein. The sample has over 300,000 distinct CDR3 sequences; 3.6% are singletons. V was trimmed by 5 bases and J by 3 bases, leaving 8 bases between them. CDR3 length: 13 residues. Germline CDR1 and CDR2: SGHTA and FQGNSA. This clonotype was counted ten times or more. Antigen specificity is unknown. This sequence was found in a man aged 18 to 30 who received the YFV17D yellow fever vaccine. Sequenced material: PBMCs, taken on the day of the yellow fever booster vaccination. V is TRBV7-2 and J is TRBJ1-5; D remains unclear. The CDR3 sequence: CASSLHYNQPQHF. The CDR3 nucleotides read TGTGCCAGCAGCCTCCACTACAATCAGCCCCAGCATTTT.